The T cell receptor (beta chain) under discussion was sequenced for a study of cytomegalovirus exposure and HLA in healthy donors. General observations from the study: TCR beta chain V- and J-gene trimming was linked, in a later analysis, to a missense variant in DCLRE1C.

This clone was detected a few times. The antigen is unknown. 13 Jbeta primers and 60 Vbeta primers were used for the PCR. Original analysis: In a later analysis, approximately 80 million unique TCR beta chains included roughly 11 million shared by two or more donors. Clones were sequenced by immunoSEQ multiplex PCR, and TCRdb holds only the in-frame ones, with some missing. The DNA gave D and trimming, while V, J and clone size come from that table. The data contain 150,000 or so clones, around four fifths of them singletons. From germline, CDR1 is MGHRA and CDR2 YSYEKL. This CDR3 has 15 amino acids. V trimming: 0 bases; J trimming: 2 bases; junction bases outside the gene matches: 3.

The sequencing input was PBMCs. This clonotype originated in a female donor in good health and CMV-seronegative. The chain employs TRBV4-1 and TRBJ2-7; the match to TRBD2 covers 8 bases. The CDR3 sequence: CASSQDPGGAYEQYF. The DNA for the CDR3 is TGCGCCAGCAGCCAAGATCCGGGAGGGGCCTACGAGCAGTACTTC.